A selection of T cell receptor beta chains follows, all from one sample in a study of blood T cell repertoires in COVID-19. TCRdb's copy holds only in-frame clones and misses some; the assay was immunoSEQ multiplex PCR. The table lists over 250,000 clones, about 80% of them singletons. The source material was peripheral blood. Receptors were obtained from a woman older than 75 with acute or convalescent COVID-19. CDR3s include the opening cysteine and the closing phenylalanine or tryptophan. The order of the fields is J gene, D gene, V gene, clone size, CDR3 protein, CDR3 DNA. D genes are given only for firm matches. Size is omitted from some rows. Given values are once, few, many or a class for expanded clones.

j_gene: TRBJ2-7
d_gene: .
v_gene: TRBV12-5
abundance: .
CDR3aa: CASRGTRSYEQYF
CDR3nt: TGTGCTAGTCGCGGGACCCGCTCCTACGAGCAGTACTTC

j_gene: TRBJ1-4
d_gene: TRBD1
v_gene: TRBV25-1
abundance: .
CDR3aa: CASSDPGQINEKLFF
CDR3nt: TGTGCCAGCAGTGATCCGGGACAGATTAATGAAAAACTGTTTTTT

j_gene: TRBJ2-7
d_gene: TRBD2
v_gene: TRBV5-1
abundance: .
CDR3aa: CASSLIGGSTYEQYF
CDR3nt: TGCGCCAGCAGCTTAATTGGCGGGAGCACCTACGAGCAGTACTTC

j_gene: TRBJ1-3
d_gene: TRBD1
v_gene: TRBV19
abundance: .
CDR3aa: CASSTTGSSGNTIYF
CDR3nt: TGTGCCAGTAGTACGACAGGGAGCTCTGGAAACACCATATATTTT

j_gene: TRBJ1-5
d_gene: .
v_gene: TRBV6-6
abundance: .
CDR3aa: CASSLEQVTLWGQPQHF
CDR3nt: TGTGCCAGCAGTCTAGAACAGGTAACCCTCTGGGGACAGCCCCAGCATTTT

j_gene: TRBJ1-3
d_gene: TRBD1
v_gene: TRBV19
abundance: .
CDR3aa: CASSIQGAWYGNTIYF
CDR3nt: TGTGCCAGTAGTATCCAGGGGGCCTGGTATGGAAACACCATATATTTT

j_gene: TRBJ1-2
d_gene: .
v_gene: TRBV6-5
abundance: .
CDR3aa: CASSYSSTGAYGYTF
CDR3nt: TGTGCCAGCAGTTACTCGTCAACAGGTGCATATGGCTACACCTTC

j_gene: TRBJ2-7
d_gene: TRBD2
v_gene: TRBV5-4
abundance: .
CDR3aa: CASSWGGLLYEQYF
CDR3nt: TGTGCCAGCAGCTGGGGAGGGTTACTCTACGAGCAGTACTTC

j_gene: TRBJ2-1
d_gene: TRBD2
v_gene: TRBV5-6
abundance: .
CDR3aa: CASSLVGLAGVNEQFF
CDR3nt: TGTGCCAGCAGCTTGGTGGGACTAGCGGGAGTCAATGAGCAGTTCTTC

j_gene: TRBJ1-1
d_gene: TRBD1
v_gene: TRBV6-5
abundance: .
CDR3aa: CASSRTGFDTEAFF
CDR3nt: TGTGCCAGCAGTCGGACAGGGTTCGACACTGAAGCTTTCTTT

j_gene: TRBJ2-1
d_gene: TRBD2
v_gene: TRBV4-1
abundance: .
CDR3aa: CASSPGQREVFSEQFF
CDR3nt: TGCGCCAGCAGCCCAGGCCAGCGGGAGGTTTTTAGTGAGCAGTTCTTC

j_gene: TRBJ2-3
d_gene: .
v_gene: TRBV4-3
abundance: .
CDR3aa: CASSQEWGGLLTDTQYF
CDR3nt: TGCGCCAGCAGCCAAGAGTGGGGGGGGCTGTTAACAGATACGCAGTATTTT

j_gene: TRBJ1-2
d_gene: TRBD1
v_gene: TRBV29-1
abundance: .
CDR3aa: CSVARDRGPEGYTF
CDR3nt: TGCAGCGTGGCCCGGGACAGGGGGCCCGAGGGCTACACCTTC

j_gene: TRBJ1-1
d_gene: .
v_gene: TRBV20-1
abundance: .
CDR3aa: CSASSGGDTEAFF
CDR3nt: TGCAGTGCTAGTTCGGGAGGGGACACTGAAGCTTTCTTT

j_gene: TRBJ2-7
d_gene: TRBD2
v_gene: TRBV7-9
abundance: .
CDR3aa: CASSLTGGEQYF
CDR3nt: TGTGCCAGCAGCCTCACGGGGGGCGAGCAGTACTTC

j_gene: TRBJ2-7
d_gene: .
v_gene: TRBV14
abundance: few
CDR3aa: CASSQEGSGLYEQYF
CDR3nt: TGTGCCAGCAGCCAAGAGGGTAGCGGACTCTACGAGCAGTACTTC

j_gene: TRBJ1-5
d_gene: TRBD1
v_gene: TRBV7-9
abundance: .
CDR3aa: CASSLGTGADQPQHF
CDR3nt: TGTGCCAGCAGCTTAGGGACAGGGGCTGATCAGCCCCAGCATTTT

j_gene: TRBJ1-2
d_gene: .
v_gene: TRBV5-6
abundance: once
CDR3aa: CASRRTASYGYTF
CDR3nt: TGTGCCAGCAGAAGGACAGCCTCCTATGGCTACACCTTC

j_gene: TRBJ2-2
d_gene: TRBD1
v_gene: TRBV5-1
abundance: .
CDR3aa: CASRGQGKNTGELFF
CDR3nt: TGCGCCAGCAGGGGACAGGGAAAGAACACCGGGGAGCTGTTTTTT

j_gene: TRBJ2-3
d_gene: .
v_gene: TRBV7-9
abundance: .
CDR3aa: CASSPSIPQYF
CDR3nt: TGTGCCAGCAGCCCGAGTATTCCGCAGTATTTT

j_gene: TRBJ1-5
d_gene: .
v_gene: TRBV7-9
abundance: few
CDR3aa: CASSFSGSNQPQHF
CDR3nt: TGTGCCAGCAGCTTTAGCGGGAGCAATCAGCCCCAGCATTTT

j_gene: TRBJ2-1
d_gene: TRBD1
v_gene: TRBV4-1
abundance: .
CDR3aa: CASSPRDRTYNEQFF
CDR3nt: TGCGCCAGCAGCCCACGGGACAGAACCTACAATGAGCAGTTCTTC

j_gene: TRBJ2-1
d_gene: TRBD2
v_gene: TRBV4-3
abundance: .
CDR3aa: CASSRLASSYNEQFF
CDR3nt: TGCGCCAGCAGCCGACTAGCTAGCTCCTACAATGAGCAGTTCTTC

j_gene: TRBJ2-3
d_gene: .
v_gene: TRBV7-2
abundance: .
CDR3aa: CASSPGGLAGDTQYF
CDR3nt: TGTGCCAGCAGCCCCGGTGGGCTAGCTGGAGATACGCAGTATTTT

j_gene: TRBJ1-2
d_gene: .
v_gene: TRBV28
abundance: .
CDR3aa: CASRGDTARGYTF
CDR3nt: TGTGCCAGCAGGGGGGACACAGCACGAGGCTACACCTTC

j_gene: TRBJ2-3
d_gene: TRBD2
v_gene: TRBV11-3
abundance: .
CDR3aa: CASSRRTSGTVTDTQYF
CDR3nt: TGTGCCAGCAGCCGGCGGACTAGCGGCACTGTCACAGATACGCAGTATTTT

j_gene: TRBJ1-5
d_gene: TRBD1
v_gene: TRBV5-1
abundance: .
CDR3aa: CASSLQGASNQPQHF
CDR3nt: TGCGCCAGCAGCTTACAGGGGGCTAGCAATCAGCCCCAGCATTTT

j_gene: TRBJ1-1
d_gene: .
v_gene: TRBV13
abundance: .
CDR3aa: CASSLGVGEVAFF
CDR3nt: TGTGCCAGCAGCTTAGGCGTGGGGGAGGTAGCTTTCTTT

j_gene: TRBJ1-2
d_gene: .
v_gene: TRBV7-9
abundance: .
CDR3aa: CASSRDTAYGYTF
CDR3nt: TGTGCCAGCAGCCGGGACACCGCTTATGGCTACACCTTC

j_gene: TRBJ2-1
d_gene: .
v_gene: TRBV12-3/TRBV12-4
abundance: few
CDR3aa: CASSPGSNEQFF
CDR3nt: TGTGCCAGCAGTCCAGGCAGTAATGAGCAGTTCTTC

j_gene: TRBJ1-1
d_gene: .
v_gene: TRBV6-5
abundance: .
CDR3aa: CASSWGLLNTEAFF
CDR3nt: TGTGCCAGCAGTTGGGGCCTGCTTAACACTGAAGCTTTCTTT

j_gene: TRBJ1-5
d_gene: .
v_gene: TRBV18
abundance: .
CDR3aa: CASSPQGRGPNQPQHF
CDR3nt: TGTGCCAGCTCACCACAGGGAAGGGGCCCCAATCAGCCCCAGCATTTT

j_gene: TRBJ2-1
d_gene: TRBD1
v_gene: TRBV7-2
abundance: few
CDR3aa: CASSSAGTGGHNEQFF
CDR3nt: TGTGCCAGCAGCTCGGCCGGGACAGGGGGACACAATGAGCAGTTCTTC

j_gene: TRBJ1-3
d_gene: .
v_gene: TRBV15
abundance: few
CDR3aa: CATSRDRGTGRAGNTIYF
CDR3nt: TGTGCCACCAGCAGAGATCGGGGTACGGGGAGGGCTGGAAACACCATATATTTT

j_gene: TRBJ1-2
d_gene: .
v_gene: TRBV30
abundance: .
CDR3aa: CAWSVHIRTDYGYTF
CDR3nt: TGTGCCTGGAGTGTACATATCAGAACAGACTATGGCTACACCTTC

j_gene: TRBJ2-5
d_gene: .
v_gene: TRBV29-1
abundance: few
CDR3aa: CSAEPARETQYF
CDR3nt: TGCAGCGCCGAACCGGCCAGGGAGACCCAGTACTTC

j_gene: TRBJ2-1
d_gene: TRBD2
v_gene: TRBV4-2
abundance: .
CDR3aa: CASSRSGLAGGRQFF
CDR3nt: TGTGCCAGCAGCCGATCGGGACTAGCGGGAGGACGGCAGTTCTTC

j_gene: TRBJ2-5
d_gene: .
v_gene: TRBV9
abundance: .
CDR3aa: CASSVAIGSRETQYF
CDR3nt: TGTGCCAGCAGCGTAGCTATAGGGAGTAGGGAGACCCAGTACTTC

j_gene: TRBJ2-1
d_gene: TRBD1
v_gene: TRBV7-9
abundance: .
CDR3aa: CASERFRDREDNEQFF
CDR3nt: TGTGCCAGCGAACGTTTCCGGGACAGGGAAGACAATGAGCAGTTCTTC

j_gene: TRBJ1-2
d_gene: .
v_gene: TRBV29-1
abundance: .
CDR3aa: CSVVLWTSGYTF
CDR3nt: TGCAGCGTTGTTTTATGGACTTCTGGCTACACCTTC